Below, one T cell receptor beta chain is given with its context. The data were obtained in a study of blood T cell repertoires in COVID-19. On the study more broadly: The samples span acute and convalescent COVID-19 from the United States, Italy and Spain. PBMCs, B-cell-depleted T cells, or T cells provided the cDNA or gDNA that made up the material.

Germline CDR1 reads MGHRA; CDR2 reads YSYEKL. CDR3 size: 15 residues. Trimming took 0 bases from V and 3 from J, leaving 8 bases between them. In the authors' methods: Amplification of reference gene primers was used by the study to estimate nucleated cell counts. Some clones are missing from TCRdb's copy, which holds only in-frame ones; the method was immunoSEQ multiplex PCR. The DNA gave D and trimming, while V, J and clone size come from that table. The profile shows about 58,000 clones, about 88% of them singletons. The receptor comes from a woman in her sixties with active COVID-19. The chain joins TRBV4-1 to TRBJ1-4; D is uncertain. The specimen sequenced was peripheral blood. CDR3 nucleotides: TGCGCCAGCAGCCAAGAATGGGGAGCTAATGAAAAACTGTTTTTT. The encoded protein is CASSQEWGANEKLFF.